This T cell receptor beta chain was recovered during a study of blood T cell repertoires in COVID-19. Study information: Samples representing acute and convalescent COVID-19 were sourced from the United States, Italy and Spain. T cells, B-cell-depleted T cells, or PBMCs supplied cDNA or gDNA.

TCRdb's table, derived via immunoSEQ multiplex PCR, lists solely in-frame clones and lacks some. The sample comprises tens of thousands of clones, roughly 87% of which are singletons, and roughly a tenth rests with the top ten. V lost 1 base, J lost 0 bases, and 2 bases stayed unmatched. The CDR3 spans 16 residues. CDR1 LGHDT and CDR2 YNNKEL come from the germline V gene (reference sequence). This clonotype was obtained from a human donor with acute or convalescent COVID-19. The donor label of this sample is uncertain. Sequences were obtained from peripheral blood. The chain couples TRBV3-1 (or the pseudogene TRBV3-2) to TRBJ2-2; 7 bases are a match to TRBD1. The CDR3 coding sequence is TGTGCCAGCAGCCAAGGGGGGACAGCGAACACCGGGGAGCTGTTTTTT. Residues: CASSQGGTANTGELFF.